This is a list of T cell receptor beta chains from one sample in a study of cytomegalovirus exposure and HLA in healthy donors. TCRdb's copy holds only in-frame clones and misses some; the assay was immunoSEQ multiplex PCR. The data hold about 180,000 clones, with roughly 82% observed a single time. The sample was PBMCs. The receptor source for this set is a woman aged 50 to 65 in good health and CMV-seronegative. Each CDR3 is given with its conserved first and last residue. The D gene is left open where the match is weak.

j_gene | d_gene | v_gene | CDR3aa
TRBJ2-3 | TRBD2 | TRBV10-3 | CAISRSSGSPEGQYF
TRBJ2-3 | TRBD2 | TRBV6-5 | CASSERGETDTQYF
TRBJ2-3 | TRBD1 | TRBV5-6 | CASSYNQGQYTDTQYF
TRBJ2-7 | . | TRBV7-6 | CASGGGYEQYF
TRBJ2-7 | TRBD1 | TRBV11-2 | CASSPRQGGTGEQYF
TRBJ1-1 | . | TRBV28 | CASSHELVNTEAFF
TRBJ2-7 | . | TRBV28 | CASSSPPADSYEQYF
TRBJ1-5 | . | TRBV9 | CASSPGGGSQPQHF
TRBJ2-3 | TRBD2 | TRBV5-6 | CASSLLSGGSTDTQYF
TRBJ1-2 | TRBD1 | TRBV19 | CASNTNRGLVYGYTF
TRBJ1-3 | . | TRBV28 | CASSFPGGRGNTIYF
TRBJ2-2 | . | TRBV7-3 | CASSSTSTGELFF
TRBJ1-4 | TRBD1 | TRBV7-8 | CASSVGTGDDEKLFF
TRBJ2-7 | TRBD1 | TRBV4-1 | CASSQVHGQGTHYEQYF
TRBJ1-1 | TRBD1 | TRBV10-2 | CASSDPRDSRHTEAFF